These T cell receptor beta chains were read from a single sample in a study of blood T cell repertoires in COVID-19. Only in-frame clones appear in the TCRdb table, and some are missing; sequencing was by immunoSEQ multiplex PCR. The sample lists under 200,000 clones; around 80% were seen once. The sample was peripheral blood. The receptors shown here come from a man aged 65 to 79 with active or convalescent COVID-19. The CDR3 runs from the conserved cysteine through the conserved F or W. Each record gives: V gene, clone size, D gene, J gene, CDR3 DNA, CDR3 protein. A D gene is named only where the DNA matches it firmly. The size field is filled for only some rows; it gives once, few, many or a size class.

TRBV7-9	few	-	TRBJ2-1	TGTGCCAGCAGCTTTGGGGTAGGGGCTCCCAATGAGCAGTTCTTC	CASSFGVGAPNEQFF
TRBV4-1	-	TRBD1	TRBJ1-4	TGCGCCAGCAGCCCCTCAGGAACCGGGACAGGAAGGGAAAAACTGTTTTTT	CASSPSGTGTGREKLFF
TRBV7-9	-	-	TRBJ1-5	TGTGCCAGCAGCTTAGAGTATGGGACGGGAGTTACGGCCGGTCAGCCCCAGCATTTT	CASSLEYGTGVTAGQPQHF
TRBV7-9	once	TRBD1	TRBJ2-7	TGTGCCAGCGTGGAGTGGGGGACAGAGTTTTACGAGCAGTACTTC	CASVEWGTEFYEQYF
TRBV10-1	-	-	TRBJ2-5	TGCGCCAGCAGTGCGGGGGGCAACCAAGAGACCCAGTACTTC	CASSAGGNQETQYF
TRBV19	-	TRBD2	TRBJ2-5	TGTGCCAGTAGTATGTTTGGCGGGGGAGGTTTAGAGACCCAGTACTTC	CASSMFGGGGLETQYF
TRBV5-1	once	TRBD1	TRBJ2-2	TGCGCCAGCACCCGGGACAGCGCGAACACCGGGGAGCTGTTTTTT	CASTRDSANTGELFF
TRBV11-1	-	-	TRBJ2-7	TGTGCCAGCAGTTTCATTCCCTACGAGCAGTACTTC	CASSFIPYEQYF
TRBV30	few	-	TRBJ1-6	TGTGCCTGGAGTATGGCCGAAAATTCACCCCTCCACTTT	CAWSMAENSPLHF
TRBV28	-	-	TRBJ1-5	TGTGCCAGCATAGCCCCGACCGAGCATCAGCCCCAGCATTTT	CASIAPTEHQPQHF
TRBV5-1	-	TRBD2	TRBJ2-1	TGCGCCAGCAGCCCCACTAGCGGGAGGGCCAGGGTTAATGAGCAGTTCTTC	CASSPTSGRARVNEQFF
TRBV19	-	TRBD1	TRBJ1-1	TGTGCCAGTCGAAAGGACAGGGGGCAAGCTGAAGCTTTCTTT	CASRKDRGQAEAFF
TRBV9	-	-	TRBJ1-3	TGTGCCAGCAGCGGGACAGTCTCTGGAAACACCATATATTTT	CASSGTVSGNTIYF
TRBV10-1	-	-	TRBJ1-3	TGCGCCAGCAGTGGAGGCTCTGGAAACACCATATATTTT	CASSGGSGNTIYF
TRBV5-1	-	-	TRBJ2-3	TGCGCCAGCAGCGCCTCTGGACTACCGGATACGCAGTATTTT	CASSASGLPDTQYF
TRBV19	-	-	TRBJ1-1	TGTGCCAGTAGAGAACAGGGCCTGAACACTGAAGCTTTCTTT	CASREQGLNTEAFF
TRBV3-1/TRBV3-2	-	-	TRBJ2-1	TGTGCCAGCAGCTTACGCGAGGGAGGCAATGAGCAGTTCTTC	CASSLREGGNEQFF
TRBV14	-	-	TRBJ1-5	TGTGCCAGCAGCCATTATAATCAGCCCCAGCATTTT	CASSHYNQPQHF
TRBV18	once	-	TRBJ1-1	TGTGCCAGCTCACCCCGCCCCGACGGACGGGGAGGGACTGAAGCTTTCTTT	CASSPRPDGRGGTEAFF